The 28 T cell receptor beta chains listed next were all sequenced from one sample in a study of control samples from healthy donors and cancer patients. Repertoires were generated with immunoSEQ multiplex PCR, while TCRdb's copy carries only in-frame clones and drops some. Among roughly 220,000 clones listed, just under 95% were seen once. The sequenced sample consisted of blood. These receptors were collected from a man aged 50 to 60 in good health.

V gene TRBV5-1 combines with J gene TRBJ2-7, with TRBD1 as a possible D gene (6 bases). Germline CDR1 and CDR2: SGHRS and YFSETQ. The CDR3 extends over 13 amino acids. Trimming took off 2 bases at V and 6 bases at J, with 12 bases between the two ends. DNA of the CDR3: TGCGCCAGCAGCTTTGGGACAAGATCCGAGCAGTACGTC. Protein product: CASSFGTRSEQYV.

The chain combines TRBV27 with TRBJ1-6; 9 bases match TRBD1. CDR1 and CDR2 (germline): MNHEY, SMNVEV (reference sequence). V gave up 6 bases and J gave up 11 bases; unmatched junction bases: 11. The CDR3 extends over 15 amino acids. The CDR3 DNA is TGTGCCAGCAGCATAGACAGGGGGTACTCGGCACCCCTCCACTTT. Translated: CASSIDRGYSAPLHF.

For this clone: Other nucleotide sequences from this sample produce the same CDR3. The chain joins TRBV19 to TRBJ2-1, with 8 bases lining up with TRBD2. The V gene end was trimmed by 2 bases and the J gene end by 4 bases; junction bases not matched to a gene: 4. CDR1 and CDR2 from the germline V gene are LNHDA and SQIVND (reference sequence). The CDR3 has 15 residues. The CDR3 protein is CASSISGGPYNEQFF. As DNA, the CDR3 is TGTGCCAGTAGTATAAGCGGGGGCCCTTACAATGAGCAGTTCTTC.

The CDR3 spells CASSLRGTGANVLTF. CDR3 DNA sequence: TGTGCCAGCAGCTTGAGAGGGACTGGGGCCAACGTCCTGACTTTC. The rearrangement links TRBV5-8 to TRBJ2-6, with D possibly matching TRBD2 (5 bases). Germline V gene lookup returns CDR1 SGHTS and CDR2 YDEGEE. V gave up 1 base and J gave up 2 bases, with 7 bases separating them. The CDR3 is made up of 15 amino acids. The full variable domain, with the rest looked up from reference TRBV5-8 and TRBJ2-6, is EAGVTQSPTHLIKTRGQQATLRCSPISGHTSVYWYQQALGLGLQFLLWYDEGEERNRGNFPPRFSGRQFPNYSSELNVNALELEDSALYLCASSLRGTGANVLTFGAGSRLTVL.

This clone was seen only once. The chain recombines TRBV29-1 with TRBJ1-1; D unresolved. Germline-derived CDR1 and CDR2 are SQVTM and ANQGSEA. Trimming left V 4 bases short and J 0 bases short, with 3 bases between. The CDR3 is 11 residues long. The CDR3, as DNA: TGCAGCGTTGTGGTGAACACTGAAGCTTTCTTT. It is translated as CSVVVNTEAFF. Based on the CDR3 plus reference TRBV29-1 and TRBJ1-1, the full variable domain is SAVISQKPSRDICQRGTSLTIQCQVDSQVTMMFWYRQQPGQSLTLIATANQGSEATYESGFVIDKFPISRPNLTFSTLTVSNMSPEDSSIYLCSVVVNTEAFFGQGTRLTVV.

The chain uses TRBV18 and TRBJ1-4; unclear D gene. The CDR3 spans 14 residues. CDR1 and CDR2 from the germline V gene are KGHSH and LQKENI. V was trimmed by 0 bases and J by 0 bases, leaving 2 bases between them. CDR3 protein: CASSPPATNEKLFF. CDR3 in DNA: TGTGCCAGCTCACCACCAGCAACTAATGAAAAACTGTTTTTT. Variable domain in full (rest from reference TRBV18 and TRBJ1-4): NAGVMQNPRHLVRRRGQEARLRCSPMKGHSHVYWYRQLPEEGLKFMVYLQKENIIDESGMPKERFSAEFPKEGPSILRIQQVVRGDSAAYFCASSPPATNEKLFFGSGTQLSVL.

V and J are TRBV28 and TRBJ2-1; TRBD2 aligns across 7 bases. The CDR3 loop spans 15 amino acids. V trimming: 7 bases; J trimming: 7 bases; junction bases outside the gene matches: 13. Germline CDR1 is MDHEN and CDR2 is SYDVKM. DNA for the CDR3: TGTGCCAGCACCTCGTCGGGGGGAGAGAGGAATGAGCAGTTCTTC. Its translation is CASTSSGGERNEQFF.

The chain recombines TRBV30 with TRBJ1-5, with 8 bases that match TRBD1. Germline V lookup: CDR1 GTSNPN, CDR2 SVGIG (reference sequence). The CDR3 has 11 residues. Unmatched junction bases numbered 1, after V lost 3 bases and J lost 9 bases. As DNA, the CDR3 is TGTGCCTGGAGAACAGGGGGGCCCCAGCATTTT. It is translated as CAWRTGGPQHF.

The V and J genes are TRBV5-5 and TRBJ2-7; D not certain. The germline V gene encodes CDR1 SGHKS and CDR2 YYEKEE (reference sequence). Between the trimmed V and J ends, which lost 5 bases and 1 base, there was a span of 7 bases. This CDR3 has 12 amino acids. The CDR3 here is CASSSKSYEQYV. The CDR3, as DNA: TGTGCCAGCAGTAGTAAATCCTACGAGCAGTACGTC.

V usage is TRBV14 and J usage is TRBJ2-7; maybe TRBD1 (6 bases). This CDR3 has 14 amino acids. The V and J ends lost 4 bases and 2 bases respectively, with 12 bases between them. From germline, CDR1 is SGHDN and CDR2 FVKESK. The CDR3 here is CASSLQQGTYEQYF. The DNA for the CDR3 is TGTGCCAGCAGCCTCCAACAGGGAACCTACGAGCAGTACTTC.

The rearrangement links TRBV5-1 to TRBJ2-5; D is undetermined. Trimming pared 1 base from V and 5 bases from J, leaving 12 bases between. This CDR3 spans 14 amino acids. Germline lookup yields CDR1 SGHRS and CDR2 YFSETQ. This chain's CDR3 is CASSLWTARETQYF. The CDR3 bases are TGCGCCAGCAGCTTGTGGACCGCGAGGGAGACCCAGTACTTC.

The V and J genes are TRBV2 and TRBJ2-7; 7 bases align to TRBD2. CDR1 is SNHLY and CDR2 is FYNNEI in the germline V gene. CDR3 size: 13 residues. The J segment lost 6 bases and the V segment lost 3 bases, leaving 5 bases of the junction unmatched. CDR3 loop: CASSDQGRVEQYF. The CDR3 DNA is TGTGCCAGCAGTGATCAAGGGAGGGTCGAGCAGTACTTC. The variable domain in full, completed from reference TRBV2 and TRBJ2-7, reads EPEVTQTPSHQVTQMGQEVILRCVPISNHLYFYWYRQILGQKVEFLVSFYNNEISEKSEIFDDQFSVERPDGSNFTLKIRSTKLEDSAMYFCASSDQGRVEQYFGPGTRLTVT.

V is TRBV11-1 and J is TRBJ2-3; TRBD2 is a possible D gene (5 bases). CDR1 and CDR2 (germline): SGHAT, FQDESV (reference sequence). Trimming shortened V by 6 bases and J by 1 base, and 8 bases separated the two germline ends. The CDR3 runs 13 residues. The CDR3 DNA follows: TGTGCCAGCAGTTGGCGGGGCACAGATACGCAGTATTTT. Translated: CASSWRGTDTQYF.

The J gene is TRBJ2-1, the V gene TRBV19; D may be TRBD1 (6 bases). Germline CDR1 LNHDA, CDR2 SQIVND (reference sequence). The CDR3 is 17 residues long. Trimming left V 5 bases short and J 0 bases short, with 17 bases between. The CDR3 DNA follows: TGTGCCAGTAGTCCGCGGACAGTTCTTAGCTCCTACAATGAGCAGTTCTTC. Its protein is CASSPRTVLSSYNEQFF.

This chain connects TRBV18 to TRBJ1-1; possible D gene TRBD1, 6 bases. CDR3 length equals 15 residues. The V and J ends lost 3 bases and 6 bases respectively, with 17 bases between them. Germline CDR1 KGHSH, CDR2 LQKENI. In DNA, the CDR3 is TGTGCCAGCTCACCTAACCCAGGGGACCTCTCTGAAGCTTTCTTT. As protein: CASSPNPGDLSEAFF. Combining the CDR3 with reference TRBV18 and TRBJ1-1 gives the whole variable domain NAGVMQNPRHLVRRRGQEARLRCSPMKGHSHVYWYRQLPEEGLKFMVYLQKENIIDESGMPKERFSAEFPKEGPSILRIQQVVRGDSAAYFCASSPNPGDLSEAFFGQGTRLTVV.

The rearrangement links TRBV2 to TRBJ2-2; D unresolved. V lost 5 bases and J lost 0, with 4 bases in between. Germline V gives CDR1 SNHLY, CDR2 FYNNEI. This CDR3 has 13 residues. The CDR3 sequence is CASSPANTGELFF. In DNA form, the CDR3 reads TGTGCCAGCAGTCCGGCGAACACCGGGGAGCTGTTTTTT.

This clone has only one observation. The chain employs TRBV9 and TRBJ1-1; no clear D. V was pared by 3 bases and J by 1 base, with 7 bases between. CDR1 is SGDLS, CDR2 YYNGEE, per germline. The CDR3 sequence is 13 residues long. CDR3 sequence: CASSGRWNTEAFF. CDR3 DNA: TGTGCCAGCAGCGGAAGGTGGAACACTGAAGCTTTCTTT.

The rearrangement links TRBV7-2 to TRBJ2-2; D is possibly TRBD1 (6 bases). Trimming cost V 5 bases and J 5 bases, with 12 bases left between them. Germline loops: CDR1 SGHTA, CDR2 FQGNSA. The CDR3 sequence is 14 residues long. CDR3 nucleotides: TGTGCCAGCAGCCCAGGGGTGGGAACCGGGGAGCTGTTTTTT. It is translated as CASSPGVGTGELFF.

The chain carries TRBV6-2 or TRBV6-3 and TRBJ1-5; the D is unclear. There are 11 residues in the CDR3. Germline loops: CDR1 MNHEY, CDR2 SVGEGT. Trimming removed 2 bases from V and 11 bases from J, with 7 bases in between. The DNA for the CDR3 is TGTGCCAGCAGTTACAGCGGGGCCCAGCATTTT. It is translated as CASSYSGAQHF.

V gene TRBV4-3 combines with J gene TRBJ2-2, with a possible D match to TRBD1 (6 bases). The V end lost 0 bases, the J end lost 6 bases, and 20 bases lay between the germline ends. Germline CDR1 reads LGHNA; CDR2 reads YSLEER. The CDR3 has 18 amino acids. This CDR3 is CASSQDQGSALGAGELFF. The CDR3 DNA reads TGCGCCAGCAGCCAAGATCAGGGGAGTGCCTTGGGGGCCGGGGAGCTGTTTTTT.

The V gene is TRBV9, the J gene TRBJ2-2; TRBD2 might be the D (5 bases). V dropped 0 bases and J dropped 4 bases, with 13 bases sitting between them. The V gene's germline CDR1 is SGDLS and CDR2 YYNGEE. This CDR3 is built from 16 residues. CDR3 in amino acids: CASSVVAEGGTGELFF. DNA for the CDR3: TGTGCCAGCAGCGTAGTGGCGGAAGGAGGCACCGGGGAGCTGTTTTTT. The variable domain in full, completed from reference TRBV9 and TRBJ2-2, reads DSGVTQTPKHLITATGQRVTLRCSPRSGDLSVYWYQQSLDQGLQFLIQYYNGEERAKGNILERFSAQQFPDLHSELNLSSLELGDSALYFCASSVVAEGGTGELFFGEGSRLTVL.

About this clone: Within the sample, other DNA sequences also encode this same CDR3. The chain is built from TRBV5-1 and TRBJ1-2; a weak D match, TRBD1 (6 bases). The CDR3 is made up of 14 amino acids. The V gene lost 4 bases and the J gene lost 8 bases, with 18 bases spanning the gap. From germline, CDR1 is SGHRS and CDR2 YFSETQ. This CDR3 reads CASSEGQGLSGYTF. The DNA for the CDR3 is TGCGCCAGCAGCGAAGGTCAGGGGTTGAGCGGCTACACCTTC.

This chain uses TRBV10-3 with TRBJ2-7; D is unresolved. The CDR3 is made up of 16 amino acids. V shed 0 bases and J shed 4 bases, with 16 bases lying between them. Germline CDR1 reads ENHRY; CDR2 reads SYGVKD. CDR3 bases: TGTGCCATCAGTGAGTCGATCTCGTCCTCGGCATACGAGCAGTACTTC. Translating gives CAISESISSSAYEQYF.

The chain combines TRBV5-1 with TRBJ2-3, with D possibly TRBD1 on 5 matching bases. V lost 4 bases to trimming and J lost 0 bases, with 9 bases between them. This CDR3 has 14 amino acids. Germline V lookup: CDR1 SGHRS, CDR2 YFSETQ. The CDR3 sequence: CASSEQASTDTQYF. CDR3 in DNA: TGCGCCAGCAGCGAACAGGCTAGCACAGATACGCAGTATTTT.

The CDR3 DNA sequence: TGTGCCACCAGCAGAGATCCCGGCAGGGACTACGAGCAGTACTTC. As protein: CATSRDPGRDYEQYF. The V and J genes are TRBV15 and TRBJ2-7; possibly TRBD1 for D (5 bases). CDR1 is LNHNV, CDR2 YYDKDF, per germline (reference sequence). V gave up 0 bases and J gave up 3 bases, with 12 bases separating them. CDR3 size: 15 residues. The full variable domain, its missing parts supplied by reference TRBV15 and TRBJ2-7, is DAMVIQNPRYQVTQFGKPVTLSCSQTLNHNVMYWYQQKSSQAPKLLFHYYDKDFNNEADTPDNFQSRRPNTSFCFLDIRSPGLGDTAMYLCATSRDPGRDYEQYFGPGTRLTVT.

The chain uses TRBV12-2 and TRBJ2-7; the table's D call of TRBD1 was not tested on the DNA. TRBV12-2 is a known pseudogene. The CDR3 totals 15 residues. For the CDR3, the DNA is TGTGCAAGTCGCTCTACAGGAGCTCTCTCCTACGAGCAGTACTTC. Translation: CASRSTGALSYEQYF.

The J gene is TRBJ2-7, the V gene TRBV27; no clear D gene. The CDR3 contains 13 residues. From germline, CDR1 is MNHEY and CDR2 SMNVEV (reference sequence). V was shortened by 3 bases and J by 2 bases, with 8 bases between the two germline ends. The CDR3 sequence: CASSLGPPYEQYF. In DNA form, the CDR3 reads TGTGCCAGCAGTTTGGGCCCTCCCTACGAGCAGTACTTC.

The genes are TRBV19 and TRBJ1-1; the D gene is possibly TRBD1 (5 bases). Germline CDR1 LNHDA, CDR2 SQIVND (reference sequence). The CDR3 has 15 residues. V was trimmed by 5 bases and J by 1 base, leaving 14 bases between them. CDR3 DNA sequence: TGTGCCAGTAGTGTCCGGCGAGGGGCGAACACTGAAGCTTTCTTT. Translation gives CASSVRRGANTEAFF.